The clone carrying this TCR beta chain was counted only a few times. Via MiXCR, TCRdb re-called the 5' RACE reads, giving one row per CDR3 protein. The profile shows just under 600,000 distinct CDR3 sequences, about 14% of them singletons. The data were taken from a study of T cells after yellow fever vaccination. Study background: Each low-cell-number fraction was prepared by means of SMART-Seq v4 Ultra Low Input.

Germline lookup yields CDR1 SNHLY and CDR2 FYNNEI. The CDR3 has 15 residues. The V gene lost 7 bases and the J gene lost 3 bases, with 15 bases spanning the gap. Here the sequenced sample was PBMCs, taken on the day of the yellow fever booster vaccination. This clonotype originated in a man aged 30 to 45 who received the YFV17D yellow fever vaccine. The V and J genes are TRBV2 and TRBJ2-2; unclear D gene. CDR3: CASIVVRADTGELFF. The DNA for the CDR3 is TGTGCCAGCATCGTCGTACGGGCGGACACCGGGGAGCTGTTTTTT.